This T cell receptor (beta chain) appears in the sequencing data of a study of OX40 agonist ivuxolimab in advanced cancers. CDR1 and CDR2 from the germline V gene are MNHEY and SMNVEV (reference sequence). The V end lost 3 bases, the J end lost 6 bases, and 6 bases lay between the germline ends. This CDR3 comprises 13 residues. TCRdb keeps only in-frame clones here, not all; method: immunoSEQ multiplex PCR. This table holds under 95,000 clones, approximately 89% found once. The J gene is TRBJ1-6, the V gene TRBV27; D gene uncertain. The starting material was CD4+ or CD8+ T cells sorted from blood, obtained in a trial of the OX40 agonist ivuxolimab. The clonotype comes from an adult with an advanced solid tumor such as melanoma, head and neck, liver or kidney cancer. The CDR3, as DNA: TGTGCCAGCAGTTTTACGGCTAATTCACCCCTCCACTTT. As protein: CASSFTANSPLHF.